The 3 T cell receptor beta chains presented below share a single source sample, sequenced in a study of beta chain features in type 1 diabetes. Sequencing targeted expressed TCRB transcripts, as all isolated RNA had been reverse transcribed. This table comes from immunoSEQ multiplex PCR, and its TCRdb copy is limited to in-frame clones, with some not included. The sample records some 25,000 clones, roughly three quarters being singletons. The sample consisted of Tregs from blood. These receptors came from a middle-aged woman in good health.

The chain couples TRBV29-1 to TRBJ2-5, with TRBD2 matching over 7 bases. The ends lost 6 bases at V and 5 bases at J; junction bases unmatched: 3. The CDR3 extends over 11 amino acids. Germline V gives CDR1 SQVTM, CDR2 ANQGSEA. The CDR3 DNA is TGCAGCGTCTTAGCGGGTGAGACCCAGTACTTC. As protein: CSVLAGETQYF.

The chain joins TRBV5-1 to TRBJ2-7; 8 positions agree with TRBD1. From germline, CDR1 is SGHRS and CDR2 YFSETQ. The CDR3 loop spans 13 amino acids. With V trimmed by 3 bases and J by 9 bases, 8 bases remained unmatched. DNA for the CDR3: TGCGCCAGCAGCTCTGGCGGGACAGGAGGGCAGTACTTC. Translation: CASSSGGTGGQYF.

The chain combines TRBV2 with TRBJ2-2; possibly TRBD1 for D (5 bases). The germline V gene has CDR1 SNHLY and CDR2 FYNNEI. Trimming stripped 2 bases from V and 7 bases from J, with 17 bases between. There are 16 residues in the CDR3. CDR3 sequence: CASSERGREGIGELFF. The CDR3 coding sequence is TGTGCCAGCAGTGAAAGGGGCAGGGAAGGGATCGGGGAGCTGTTTTTT.